One and the same sample provided the 32 T cell receptor beta chains below, sequenced in a study of shared clonotypes between healthy human individuals (TCRdb year 2020). The method behind the library was the immunoSEQ multiplex PCR assay. TCRdb retrieved this table from immuneACCESS and kept in-frame rearrangements only. Not all clones are present; in checked studies, unresolved V genes account for under half, and no reason is known for the remainder. The sample table records under 2.5 million clones; about nine tenths of these occur just once. 0.3% to 0.4% of the sample goes to the ten largest clones. The sequenced sample was naive CD4+ T cells from PBMCs. The meaning of the sample's cell subset or site label: CD45RA+ positively selected. These receptors were collected from a young man in good health. Some clones in this sample may be carry-over from other donors' samples.

The V and J genes are TRBV7-9 and TRBJ2-1; 9 bases agree with TRBD2. Trimming took 6 bases from V and 0 from J; bases not matched to a gene: 9. Germline-derived CDR1 and CDR2 are SEHNR and FQNEAQ (reference sequence). The CDR3 is 17 amino acids. CDR3 protein: CASRPPGLAFSYNEQFF. For the CDR3, the DNA is TGTGCCAGCAGACCCCCCGGACTAGCGTTCTCCTACAATGAGCAGTTCTTC.

This clone occurred once. This rearrangement joins TRBV5-1 to TRBJ1-1; tentative D call: TRBD1 (5 bases). V lost 6 bases and J 4 bases, leaving 16 bases between the germline ends. The CDR3 sequence is 14 residues long. From germline, CDR1 is SGHRS and CDR2 YFSETQ. CDR3: CASTSGGGPTEAFF. DNA for the CDR3: TGCGCCAGCACCTCAGGTGGGGGACCCACTGAAGCTTTCTTT.

The chain uses TRBV4-2 and TRBJ2-1; possibly TRBD2 for D (6 bases). V was shortened by 1 base and J by 5 bases, with 9 bases between the two germline ends. The CDR3 is made up of 14 amino acids. CDR1 is LGHNA, CDR2 YNFKEQ, per germline. CDR3 DNA: TGTGCCAGCAGCCAAGTGCGGGGCGACAATGAGCAGTTCTTC. Encoded protein: CASSQVRGDNEQFF.

The chain carries TRBV4-3 and TRBJ2-5, with 8 bases lining up with TRBD1. Germline assignment: CDR1 LGHNA and CDR2 YSLEER. CDR3 length: 15 residues. V shed 0 bases, J shed 2 bases, and the junction held 2 bases outside the gene matches. The CDR3 loop is CASSQERDRQETQYF. For the CDR3, the DNA is TGCGCCAGCAGCCAAGAGAGGGACAGGCAAGAGACCCAGTACTTC.

The gene calls are TRBV9 and TRBJ2-3; 12 bases align to TRBD2. Germline-derived CDR1 and CDR2 are SGDLS and YYNGEE. The junction had 4 bases not matched to a gene; V was cut back by 2 bases and J by 6 bases. The CDR3 spans 15 residues. In nucleotides, the CDR3 is TGTGCCAGCAGCGTCCTAGCGGGAGGGGGGGATACGCAGTATTTT. Translating gives CASSVLAGGGDTQYF.

The rearrangement joins TRBV5-1 to TRBJ2-7; TRBD1 aligns across 7 bases. The CDR3 length is 15 residues. CDR1 and CDR2 from the germline V gene are SGHRS and YFSETQ. V dropped 0 bases and J dropped 5; count of bases not matched to a gene: 8. The CDR3 nucleotides read TGCGCCAGCAGCTTGGAACCAGGGGGTGAGGACGAGCAGTACTTC. Protein sequence: CASSLEPGGEDEQYF.

This clone was counted once. This chain connects TRBV12-5 to TRBJ1-2, with a possible D match to TRBD1 (5 bases). The CDR3 extends over 12 amino acids. V dropped 3 bases and J dropped 5 bases, with 7 bases sitting between them. Per germline, CDR1 LGHNT and CDR2 FRNRAP. This chain's CDR3 is CASGFQGYGYTF. In nucleotides, the CDR3 is TGTGCTAGTGGTTTCCAGGGTTATGGCTACACCTTC.

The chain joins TRBV11-2 to TRBJ2-5, with D perhaps assigned TRBD1 or TRBD2 (5 bases each). The germline gives CDR1 SGHAT, CDR2 FQNNGV. The CDR3 is made up of 14 amino acids. With 4 bases removed from V and 5 bases from J, the gap between germline ends came to 14 bases. CDR3: CASSSRGSSETQYF. CDR3 nucleotide sequence: TGTGCCAGCAGCTCCCGGGGCTCCTCGGAGACCCAGTACTTC.

The CDR3 here is CASSDAPTRWRITDTQYF. As DNA, the CDR3 is TGTGCCAGCAGTGACGCCCCTACACGTTGGCGGATCACAGATACGCAGTATTTT. The V and J genes are TRBV6-1 and TRBJ2-3, with D hard to call. CDR3 size: 18 residues. CDR1 is MNHNS and CDR2 is SASEGT in the germline V gene. V was trimmed by 3 bases and J by 2 bases, leaving 21 bases between them.

V is TRBV11-3 and J is TRBJ2-5; D may correspond to TRBD1 or TRBD2 (5 bases each). Germline V gene data show CDR1 as SGHNT and CDR2 as YENEEA. Trimming removed 0 bases at V and 7 bases at J, with 24 bases between. The CDR3 runs 18 residues. The CDR3 nucleotides are TGTGCCAGCAGCTTAGACTCCCCTTTATCGGGGACCGCCGGGACCCAGTACTTC. Protein sequence: CASSLDSPLSGTAGTQYF. Filled out from reference TRBV11-3 and TRBJ2-5, the complete variable domain reads EAGVVQSPRYKIIEKKQPVAFWCNPISGHNTLYWYLQNLGQGPELLIRYENEEAVDDSQLPKDRFSAERLKGVDSTLKIQPAELGDSAVYLCASSLDSPLSGTAGTQYFGPGTRLLVL.

The chain joins TRBV5-1 to TRBJ2-1, with 10 bases fitting TRBD2. Germline V CDR1 and CDR2: SGHRS, YFSETQ. With 3 bases clipped from V and 8 bases from J, the junction kept 11 bases outside the gene matches. The CDR3 covers 16 residues. The CDR3 DNA is TGCGCCAGCAGCTCTGCAAGCGGGAGGGCCGTAGATGAGCAGTTCTTC. As protein: CASSSASGRAVDEQFF.

V usage is TRBV4-1 and J usage is TRBJ2-1; 9 nucleotides align to TRBD2. V lost 1 base and J lost 11; bases outside the gene matches: 9. The CDR3 has 15 amino acids. Germline lookup yields CDR1 MGHRA and CDR2 YSYEKL. The CDR3 bases are TGCGCCAGCAGCCAAGCCCCAGCGGGAGGCGCTAAGCAGTTCTTC. As protein: CASSQAPAGGAKQFF.

This clone was observed a few times. V and J are TRBV14 and TRBJ1-1, with D possibly TRBD1 on 5 matching bases. V lost 1 base and J lost 1, with 13 bases in between. The CDR3 loop spans 16 amino acids. Germline CDR1 is SGHDN and CDR2 is FVKESK. In DNA form, the CDR3 reads TGTGCCAGCAGCCAAGTCGCTGGACACAGGAACACTGAAGCTTTCTTT. Its protein product is CASSQVAGHRNTEAFF.

In the case of this clone: Just one base apart from a much larger clone, this may be a read error. The same CDR3 arises from other DNA sequences in this sample as well. CDR3 sequence reads: CASSSGLAGVTDTQYF. CDR3 in DNA: TGTGCCAGCAGCTCCGGACTAGCGGGAGTCACAGATACGCAGTATTTT. V is TRBV5-4 and J is TRBJ2-3; TRBD2 aligns across 13 bases. Germline V CDR1 and CDR2: SGHNT, YYREEE (reference sequence). With 3 bases clipped from V and 2 bases from J, the junction kept 3 bases outside the gene matches. This CDR3 contains 16 residues.

This chain links TRBV14 with TRBJ2-1; 7 nucleotides line up with TRBD2. Losses at the gene ends were 3 bases for V and 2 bases for J; bases not matched to a gene: 7. The germline V gene has CDR1 SGHDN and CDR2 FVKESK. The CDR3 extends over 16 amino acids. The CDR3 loop reads CASSHYGGETYNEQFF. Written as DNA, the CDR3 is TGTGCCAGCAGCCACTATGGGGGGGAGACCTACAATGAGCAGTTCTTC.

The V call is TRBV4-3, the J call TRBJ2-7, with D unclear. This CDR3 comprises 16 residues. Trimming took off 1 base at V and 7 bases at J, with 20 bases between the two ends. The germline gives CDR1 LGHNA, CDR2 YSLEER. The CDR3: CASSQVGSVGNSEQYF. The CDR3 DNA follows: TGCGCCAGCAGCCAAGTTGGTTCGGTGGGTAACAGTGAGCAGTACTTC.

The V gene is TRBV5-1, the J gene TRBJ1-5, with TRBD1 matching 9 bases. V shed 4 bases and J 5 bases; nucleotides not matched to a gene: 4. Germline CDR1 reads SGHRS; CDR2 reads YFSETQ. This CDR3 has 14 amino acids. CDR3 bases: TGCGCCAGCAGCGCGGGACAGGGAGATCAGCCCCAGCATTTT. This translates into CASSAGQGDQPQHF.

The genes are TRBV5-5 and TRBJ2-2; D uncertain. Looked up from germline, CDR1 is SGHKS and CDR2 is YYEKEE (reference sequence). The CDR3 has 13 residues. V was pared by 1 base and J by 4 bases, with 5 bases between. The CDR3 sequence: CASSLWATGELFF. CDR3 bases: TGTGCCAGCAGCTTGTGGGCCACCGGGGAGCTGTTTTTT.

This clone is a singleton in its sample. V and J are TRBV10-3 and TRBJ2-1; weak D call: TRBD2 (7 bases). The ends were cut back, 3 bases at V and 7 bases at J, with 22 bases in the middle. Germline V gene lookup returns CDR1 ENHRY and CDR2 SYGVKD. The CDR3 consists of 17 residues. The CDR3 DNA reads as TGTGCCATCAGTGACCCCTGGGGGGGCGGGAGTGGTAATGAGCAGTTCTTC. Translating it yields CAISDPWGGGSGNEQFF.

The chain is built from TRBV5-5 and TRBJ1-1; possible D gene TRBD1, 6 bases. The CDR3 extends over 15 amino acids. The V end lost 2 bases, the J end lost 1 base, and 12 bases lay between the germline ends. Germline V lookup: CDR1 SGHKS, CDR2 YYEKEE (reference sequence). CDR3 residues: CASSFWGQANTEAFF. The DNA for the CDR3 is TGTGCCAGCAGCTTTTGGGGGCAGGCGAACACTGAAGCTTTCTTT. Using reference TRBV5-5 and TRBJ1-1 for the parts outside the CDR3, the full variable domain is DAGVTQSPTHLIKTRGQQVTLRCSPISGHKSVSWYQQVLGQGPQFIFQYYEKEERGRGNFPDRFSARQFPNYSSELNVNALLLGDSALYLCASSFWGQANTEAFFGQGTRLTVV.

This chain connects TRBV7-9 to TRBJ1-2, with D uncertain. CDR3 size: 15 residues. The germline V gene has CDR1 SEHNR and CDR2 FQNEAQ (reference sequence). Trimming stripped 1 base from V and 4 bases from J, with 13 bases between. In nucleotides, the CDR3 is TGTGCCAGCAGCTTAGATCCGGGATTAACCTATGGCTACACCTTC. As protein: CASSLDPGLTYGYTF.

V gene TRBV6-6 combines with J gene TRBJ1-2; possibly TRBD1 for D (6 bases). The germline V gene has CDR1 MNHNY and CDR2 SVGAGI (reference sequence). The CDR3 is made up of 16 amino acids. Trimming shortened V by 4 bases and J by 4 bases, and 19 bases separated the two germline ends. The CDR3 sequence is CASSFFQQPGAYGYTF. The CDR3 DNA reads TGTGCCAGCAGTTTTTTCCAACAACCAGGGGCCTATGGCTACACCTTC.

This clone was seen just once. The rearrangement joins TRBV18 to TRBJ2-5; TRBD2 aligns across 13 bases. With V trimmed by 6 bases and J by 2 bases, 9 bases remained unmatched. This CDR3 spans 17 amino acids. Germline lookup yields CDR1 KGHSH and CDR2 LQKENI. The CDR3 DNA reads as TGTGCCAGCTCCCCGGGACTAGCGGGAACGGGACAAGAGACCCAGTACTTC. Its protein product is CASSPGLAGTGQETQYF.

The chain couples TRBV7-9 to TRBJ2-4; no reliable D call. The V end lost 1 base, the J end lost 0 bases, and 13 bases lay between the germline ends. This CDR3 contains 17 residues. The germline gives CDR1 SEHNR, CDR2 FQNEAQ (reference sequence). DNA for the CDR3: TGTGCCAGCAGCTTAGGAGAAGGGTCCCTAGCCAAAAACATTCAGTACTTC. Its translation: CASSLGEGSLAKNIQYF.

The rearrangement uses TRBV11-2 and TRBJ1-2, with 7 bases aligning to TRBD1. V lost 3 bases and J lost 7; bases outside the gene matches: 5. The length of the CDR3 is 13 residues. Germline CDR1 reads SGHAT; CDR2 reads FQNNGV. The CDR3 nucleotides are TGTGCCAGCAGCTTGCCTACAGGGGTTGGCTACACCTTC. Its translation: CASSLPTGVGYTF.

V is TRBV7-2 and J is TRBJ1-4; 8 nucleotides line up with TRBD1. The CDR3 spans 14 residues. The V and J ends lost 5 bases and 6 bases, in that order; junction bases with no gene match: 5. Germline lookup yields CDR1 SGHTA and CDR2 FQGNSA. The CDR3 DNA sequence: TGTGCCAGCAGCCGCAGCAGGGGGCATGAAAAACTGTTTTTT. It specifies CASSRSRGHEKLFF.

This clone was counted once. At the DNA level, this CDR3 is encoded by other sequences in the same sample as well. CDR3 DNA sequence: TGTGCCAGCATTCGGAACACTGAAGCTTTCTTT. Amino acids: CASIRNTEAFF. The chain is built from TRBV6-1 and TRBJ1-1, with D unclear. This CDR3 is 11 amino acids long. The ends were cut back, 7 bases at V and 1 base at J, with 4 bases in the middle. Germline CDR1 MNHNS, CDR2 SASEGT.

This clone has only a few counts. The genes are TRBV4-2 and TRBJ1-2; D might be TRBD1 (5 bases). The CDR3 length is 14 residues. Looked up from germline, CDR1 is LGHNA and CDR2 is YNFKEQ. The V gene lost 0 bases and the J gene lost 6 bases, with 11 bases spanning the gap. CDR3 loop: CASSQDNRMDGYTF. In DNA, the CDR3 is TGTGCCAGCAGCCAAGATAACAGGATGGATGGCTACACCTTC.

The rearrangement uses TRBV28 and TRBJ2-1; 7 positions match TRBD2. J was trimmed by 4 bases and V by 6 bases; bases with no gene match: 9. CDR1 MDHEN and CDR2 SYDVKM come from the germline V gene. The CDR3 extends over 15 amino acids. In nucleotides, the CDR3 is TGTGCCAGCAGAAGAAGCGGGAAGATTTACAATGAGCAGTTCTTC. Residues: CASRRSGKIYNEQFF. Together with reference TRBV28 and TRBJ2-1, the CDR3 gives the full variable domain: DVKVTQSSRYLVKRTGEKVFLECVQDMDHENMFWYRQDPGLGLRLIYFSYDVKMKEKGDIPEGYSVSREKKERFSLILESASTNQTSMYLCASRRSGKIYNEQFFGPGTRLTVL.

The chain uses TRBV7-3 and TRBJ2-7; 9 bases fit TRBD2. The CDR3 runs 16 residues. In germline, CDR1 is SGHTA, CDR2 FQGTGA. The junction had 7 bases not matched to a gene; V was cut back by 0 bases and J by 4 bases. CDR3 sequence: CASSLTGASGIYEQYF. The DNA for the CDR3 is TGTGCCAGCAGCTTAACGGGGGCTAGCGGGATTTACGAGCAGTACTTC.

This chain joins TRBV11-2 and TRBJ2-7, with 7 bases identical to TRBD2. From germline, CDR1 is SGHAT and CDR2 FQNNGV. Trimming removed 5 bases from V and 3 bases from J; junction bases left unmatched: 7. The CDR3 consists of 14 residues. The CDR3 protein is CASSPIAGLYEQYF. Written as DNA, the CDR3 is TGTGCCAGCAGCCCAATAGCGGGCCTCTACGAGCAGTACTTC.

This chain uses TRBV5-4 with TRBJ2-5, with 15 nucleotides matching TRBD2. This CDR3 contains 16 residues. V shed 4 bases and J 4 bases; nucleotides not matched to a gene: 5. Germline values: CDR1 SGHNT, CDR2 YYREEE (reference sequence). CDR3 residues: CASSTGLAGGPETQYF. The CDR3 bases are TGTGCCAGCAGCACCGGACTAGCGGGAGGGCCAGAGACCCAGTACTTC.